This T cell receptor (beta chain) was identified during a study of shared clonotypes between healthy human individuals. Findings and caveats of the study: Among a few donors, roughly 5% of naive CD4 clonotypes were found in common. It was the few donors that limited the genetic and exposure-history diversity represented.

As concerns this clone: Its matching antigen is unknown.

Looked up from germline, CDR1 is SGDLS and CDR2 is YYNGEE. This CDR3 spans 15 amino acids. V lost 3 bases and J lost 6; bases outside the gene matches: 5. CD8 memory merged CD45RO+ with CCR7-negative CD45RA+ TemRA cells. Using roughly 180 ng DNA, approximately 30,000 T cell genomes, the sorted-subset replicate PCRs were run. Sequenced by immunoSEQ multiplex PCR; TCRdb stores in-frame clones only, minus some. The table shows 600,000 to 750,000 clones, with roughly 88% occurring only once. Sequenced input: memory CD8+ T cells from PBMCs. Indicated subset: CD45RO+ cells pooled with CCR7-negative TemRA cells. The chain joins TRBV9 to TRBJ1-6; 8 positions agree with TRBD1. The sequence was collected from a man between 18 and 29 years old in good health. Some clones in this sample may be carry-over from other donors' samples. CDR3 region: CASSGRQGSNSPLHF. The DNA of the CDR3 is TGTGCCAGCAGCGGCAGACAGGGGAGTAATTCACCCCTCCACTTT.